This TCR beta chain was recorded in a study of memory CD4+ T cells and cytomegalovirus serostatus. The sort gate was single viable CD3+CD4+CD8-CD45RO+ cells for memory CD4+ T cells. The data were produced by immunoSEQ multiplex PCR, yet TCRdb's version contains in-frame clones alone and is incomplete. Found here are tens of thousands of clones, under 80% of them singletons; the top ten hold 0.67%. This CDR3 region has 15 residues. V was pared by 4 bases and J by 2 bases, with 4 bases of the junction left unmatched. Germline loops: CDR1 SGHTA, CDR2 FQGTGA. Material: memory CD4+ T cells from blood. This sequence originates from an adult in good health and CMV-seronegative. The chain couples TRBV7-3 to TRBJ2-1, with 8 bases identical to TRBD2. The CDR3 region has the DNA TGTGCCAGCAGCTCAACTAGCGGAACCTACAATGAGCAGTTCTTC. Protein product: CASSSTSGTYNEQFF.